This T cell receptor (beta chain) was recorded in a study of blood T cell repertoires in COVID-19. Sequenced by immunoSEQ multiplex PCR; TCRdb stores in-frame clones only, minus some. The sample records a few hundred thousand clones, roughly 80% being singletons. This TCR came from an elderly woman with acute or convalescent COVID-19. Sequenced material: peripheral blood.

The CDR3 here is CASSEGTATSYEQYF. The DNA of the CDR3 is TGTGCCAGTAGTGAGGGGACAGCTACATCCTACGAGCAGTACTTC. V and J are TRBV19 and TRBJ2-7; TRBD1 matches 7 bases. Per germline, CDR1 LNHDA and CDR2 SQIVND (reference sequence). J was trimmed by 1 base and V by 5 bases; bases with no gene match: 8. The CDR3 extends over 15 amino acids.